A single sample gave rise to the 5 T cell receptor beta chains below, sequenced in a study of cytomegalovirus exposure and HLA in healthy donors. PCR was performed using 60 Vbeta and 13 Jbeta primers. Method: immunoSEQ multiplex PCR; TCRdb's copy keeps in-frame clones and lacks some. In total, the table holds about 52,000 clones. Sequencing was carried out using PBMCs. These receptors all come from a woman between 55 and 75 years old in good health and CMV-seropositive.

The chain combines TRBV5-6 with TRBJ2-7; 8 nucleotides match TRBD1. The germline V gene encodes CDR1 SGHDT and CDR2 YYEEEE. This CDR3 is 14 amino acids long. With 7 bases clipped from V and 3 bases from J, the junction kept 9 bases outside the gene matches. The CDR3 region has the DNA TGTGCCAGCGGTTCGCGGGACAGGAACTACGAGCAGTACTTC. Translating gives CASGSRDRNYEQYF.

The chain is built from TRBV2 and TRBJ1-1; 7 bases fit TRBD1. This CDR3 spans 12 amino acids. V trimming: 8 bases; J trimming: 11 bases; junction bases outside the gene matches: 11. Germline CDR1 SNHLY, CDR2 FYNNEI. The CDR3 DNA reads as TGTGCCAGCTCCTCCCAGGGGGTTGGGGCTTTCTTT. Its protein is CASSSQGVGAFF. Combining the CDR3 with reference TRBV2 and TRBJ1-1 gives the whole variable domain EPEVTQTPSHQVTQMGQEVILRCVPISNHLYFYWYRQILGQKVEFLVSFYNNEISEKSEIFDDQFSVERPDGSNFTLKIRSTKLEDSAMYFCASSSQGVGAFFGQGTRLTVV.

The CDR3 region has the DNA TGTGCCAGCAGCTTCGGGGGAGGGCGGGACCTCCACTTT. This encodes CASSFGGGRDLHF. This sequence joins TRBV14 and TRBJ1-6, with a tentative D call TRBD1 (5 bases). Trimming took off 5 bases at V and 15 bases at J, with 17 bases between the two ends. The length of the CDR3 is 13 residues. Looked up from germline, CDR1 is SGHDN and CDR2 is FVKESK.

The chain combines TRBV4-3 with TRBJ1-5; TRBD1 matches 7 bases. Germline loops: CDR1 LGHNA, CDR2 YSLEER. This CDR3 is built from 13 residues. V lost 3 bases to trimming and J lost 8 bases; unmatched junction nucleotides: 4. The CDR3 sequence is CASSQTGRKPQHF. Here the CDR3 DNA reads TGCGCCAGCAGCCAGACAGGGCGAAAGCCCCAGCATTTT.

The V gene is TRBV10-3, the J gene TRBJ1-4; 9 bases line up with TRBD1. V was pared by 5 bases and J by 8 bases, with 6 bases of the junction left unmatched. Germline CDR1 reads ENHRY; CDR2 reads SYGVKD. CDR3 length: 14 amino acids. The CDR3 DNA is TGTGCCATCAGTCTCGACAGGGGGAGGGAAAAACTGTTTTTT. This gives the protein CAISLDRGREKLFF.